This T cell receptor beta chain stems from a study of T cell responses to AZD1222 COVID-19 vaccine. Broader study findings: Of spike-specific TCRs, nearly half reportedly target regions left unmutated in variants.

Per the germline V gene, CDR1 is SEHNR and CDR2 is FQNEAQ (reference sequence). The J segment lost 8 bases and the V segment lost 5 bases, leaving 9 bases of the junction unmatched. The CDR3 sequence is 14 residues long. The method was immunoSEQ multiplex PCR; TCRdb's version includes in-frame clones alone and lacks a portion of them. Of under 200,000 clones listed, around nine tenths are singletons. On this clone itself: Its matching antigen is unknown.

This clonotype was sampled from an adult in good health. The source was peripheral blood, collected on day 0 of AZD1222 vaccination. The genes are TRBV7-9 and TRBJ2-1; TRBD1 aligns across 7 bases. The CDR3: CASSEQGVGDEQFF. The DNA of the CDR3 is TGTGCCAGCAGCGAGCAGGGGGTTGGCGATGAGCAGTTCTTC.